Each of the 16 T cell receptor beta chains below was sequenced from the same sample in a study of T cell repertoires in cytomegalovirus infection. From the reads, TCRdb called clonotypes with MiXCR, one entry per CDR3 protein. The repertoire holds tens of thousands of distinct CDR3 sequences, with approximately 22% as singletons. These receptors' targets are unknown. Sequencing input: PBMCs, sequenced either directly or after in vitro stimulation (not recorded which). These receptors all stem from a human donor in good health (CMV status not recorded). Some clones in this sample may be carry-over from other donors' samples.

This clonotype was observed a few times. The V and J genes are TRBV20-1 and TRBJ2-1; 9 bases are a match to TRBD2. V trimming: 3 bases; J trimming: 5 bases; junction bases outside the gene matches: 5. This CDR3 is built from 14 residues. From germline, CDR1 is DFQATT and CDR2 SNEGSKA (reference sequence). The CDR3 sequence is CSASSSGINNEQFF. CDR3 coding DNA: TGCAGTGCTAGTTCTAGCGGGATCAACAATGAGCAGTTCTTC.

The rearrangement joins TRBV2 to TRBJ1-6, with D unclear. V was cut by 7 bases and J by 4 bases, with 17 bases left in between. CDR3 length: 16 amino acids. From germline, CDR1 is SNHLY and CDR2 FYNNEI. CDR3 residues: CASTLEGLGYNSPLHF. In DNA form, the CDR3 reads TGTGCCAGCACCCTGGAAGGTCTGGGGTATAATTCACCCCTCCACTTT.

There are a few counts of this clonotype. The chain recombines TRBV5-4 with TRBJ2-2; 7 nucleotides line up with TRBD2. J lost 1 base, V lost 3 bases, and 6 bases had no gene match. The CDR3 spans 16 residues. Germline lookup yields CDR1 SGHNT and CDR2 YYREEE (reference sequence). The CDR3 nucleotides read TGTGCCAGCAGCTGGGGGTGGACTAGGAACACCGGGGAGCTGTTTTTT. Protein: CASSWGWTRNTGELFF.

The chain combines TRBV5-1 with TRBJ2-3; no reliable D call. Germline V gene lookup returns CDR1 SGHRS and CDR2 YFSETQ. There are 14 residues in the CDR3. V was pared by 2 bases and J by 1 base, with 8 bases between. This CDR3 is CASSLPLGTDTQYF. The CDR3 DNA follows: TGCGCCAGCAGCTTACCTTTGGGCACAGATACGCAGTATTTT.

This clonotype appeared a few times. The chain couples TRBV6-5 to TRBJ1-6, with unresolved D. The CDR3 covers 12 residues. Germline values: CDR1 MNHEY, CDR2 SVGAGI. Trimming took 1 base from V and 8 from J, leaving 3 bases between them. CDR3 amino acids: CASSYWDSPLHF. The CDR3 region has the DNA TGTGCCAGCAGTTACTGGGATTCACCCCTCCACTTT.

The chain carries TRBV20-1 and TRBJ2-3, with 9 bases identical to TRBD2. Germline V gene data show CDR1 as DFQATT and CDR2 as SNEGSKA (reference sequence). The length of the CDR3 is 17 residues. V trimming: 0 bases; J trimming: 1 base; junction bases outside the gene matches: 8. The CDR3: CSARDPLGGGGTDTQYF. The CDR3 DNA reads TGCAGTGCTAGAGACCCGTTGGGCGGGGGGGGCACAGATACGCAGTATTTT.

This clonotype has ten or more counts. The rearrangement joins TRBV7-2 to TRBJ1-1; 9 nucleotides line up with TRBD1. CDR3 length equals 14 residues. In germline, CDR1 is SGHTA, CDR2 FQGNSA. Unmatched junction bases numbered 4, after V lost 6 bases and J lost 2 bases. CDR3 sequence: CASRRQGDNTEAFF. CDR3 in DNA: TGTGCCAGCAGGAGACAGGGGGATAACACTGAAGCTTTCTTT.

J is TRBJ2-7 and V is TRBV5-4; D might be TRBD1 (5 bases). This CDR3 is built from 12 residues. V was shortened by 3 bases and J by 4 bases, with 8 bases between the two germline ends. Per germline, CDR1 SGHNT and CDR2 YYREEE (reference sequence). Here the CDR3 reads CASSSGHYEQYF. In DNA form, the CDR3 reads TGTGCCAGCAGCTCAGGGCATTACGAGCAGTACTTC. The complete variable domain, with remaining parts taken from reference TRBV5-4 and TRBJ2-7, reads ETGVTQSPTHLIKTRGQQVTLRCSSQSGHNTVSWYQQALGQGPQFIFQYYREEENGRGNFPPRFSGLQFPNYSSELNVNALELDDSALYLCASSSGHYEQYFGPGTRLTVT.

This clonotype has more than one count but fewer than ten. The J gene is TRBJ2-1, the V gene TRBV12-5, with D possibly being TRBD2 (5 bases). Looked up from germline, CDR1 is LGHNT and CDR2 is FRNRAP. V gave up 3 bases and J gave up 8 bases, with 14 bases separating them. The CDR3 loop spans 14 amino acids. CDR3 nucleotide sequence: TGTGCTAGTGGTTTCCACGGGGAACGCTATGAGCAGTTCTTC. This codes for CASGFHGERYEQFF.

The genes are TRBV19 and TRBJ1-1, with 7 bases fitting TRBD1. The CDR3 runs to 14 residues. From germline, CDR1 is LNHDA and CDR2 SQIVND (reference sequence). The V gene end was trimmed by 6 bases and the J gene end by 2 bases; junction bases not matched to a gene: 6. The CDR3 protein is CASRGQLTNTEAFF. The CDR3 nucleotides read TGTGCCAGTAGGGGACAGTTGACCAACACTGAAGCTTTCTTT.

This clonotype came up many times. The genes are TRBV7-2 and TRBJ2-3; no clear D. This CDR3 contains 14 residues. Germline V gene lookup returns CDR1 SGHTA and CDR2 FQGNSA. Trimming shortened V by 5 bases and J by 1 base, and 10 bases separated the two germline ends. CDR3 sequence: CASSQRGGTDTQYF. DNA of the CDR3: TGTGCCAGCAGCCAACGTGGCGGCACAGATACGCAGTATTTT. Looking up the rest from reference TRBV7-2 and TRBJ2-3 gives the full variable domain: GAGVSQSPSNKVTEKGKDVELRCDPISGHTALYWYRQSLGQGLEFLIYFQGNSAPDKSGLPSDRFSAERTGGSVSTLTIQRTQQEDSAVYLCASSQRGGTDTQYFGPGTRLTVL.

This chain links TRBV3-1 with TRBJ1-2; 12 bases are a match to TRBD1. The CDR3 totals 16 residues. Germline V lookup: CDR1 LGHDT, CDR2 YNNKEL (reference sequence). V dropped 4 bases and J dropped 4; count of bases not matched to a gene: 7. The CDR3, as DNA: TGTGCCAGCAGCCTGGGACAGGGGGCGCTTAGCTATGGCTACACCTTC. Residues: CASSLGQGALSYGYTF.

The chain uses TRBV12-3 or TRBV12-4 and TRBJ1-3; D perhaps matches TRBD1 (5 bases). This CDR3 spans 16 amino acids. V gave up 1 base and J gave up 4 bases, with 14 bases separating them. The DNA of the CDR3 is TGTGCCAGCAGTTTAGAGGGCAGGGTGTACGGAAACACCATATATTTT. The encoded protein is CASSLEGRVYGNTIYF.

The V gene is TRBV5-6, the J gene TRBJ1-2; TRBD1 might be the D (5 bases). The CDR3 has 13 residues. With 4 bases removed from V and 10 bases from J, the gap between germline ends came to 17 bases. CDR1 and CDR2 from the germline V gene are SGHDT and YYEEEE. CDR3: CASSTIGAATYTF. In DNA form, the CDR3 reads TGTGCCAGCAGCACCATCGGGGCCGCCACCTACACCTTC. The full variable domain, its missing parts supplied by reference TRBV5-6 and TRBJ1-2, is DAGVTQSPTHLIKTRGQQVTLRCSPKSGHDTVSWYQQALGQGPQFIFQYYEEEERQRGNFPDRFSGHQFPNYSSELNVNALLLGDSALYLCASSTIGAATYTFGSGTRLTVV.

This clonotype has just a few counts. The rearrangement joins TRBV2 to TRBJ2-2; D gene uncertain. The CDR3 has 16 amino acids. Trimming stripped 6 bases from V and 4 bases from J, with 18 bases between. Germline CDR1 SNHLY, CDR2 FYNNEI. CDR3 sequence reads: CASSSADATLTGELFF. For the CDR3, the DNA is TGTGCCAGCAGCTCGGCGGATGCGACCCTCACCGGGGAGCTGTTTTTT.

The J gene is TRBJ1-2, the V gene TRBV19, with 11 bases aligning to TRBD1. Germline V lookup: CDR1 LNHDA, CDR2 SQIVND (reference sequence). V shed 4 bases, J shed 7 bases, and the junction held 5 bases outside the gene matches. This CDR3 is 14 amino acids long. The CDR3 coding sequence is TGTGCCAGTAGTAAGGACAGGGGGCGGAGTGGCTACACCTTC. It yields the protein CASSKDRGRSGYTF.